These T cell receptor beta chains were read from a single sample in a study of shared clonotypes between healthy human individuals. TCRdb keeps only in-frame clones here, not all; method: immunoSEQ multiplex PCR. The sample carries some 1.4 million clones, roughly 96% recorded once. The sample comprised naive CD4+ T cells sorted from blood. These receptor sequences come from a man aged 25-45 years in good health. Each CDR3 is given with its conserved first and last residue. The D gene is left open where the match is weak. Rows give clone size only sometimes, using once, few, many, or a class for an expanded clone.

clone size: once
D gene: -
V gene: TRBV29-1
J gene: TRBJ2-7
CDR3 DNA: TGCAGCGTTGTTTGGGGCGACGAGCAGTACTTC
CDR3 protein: CSVVWGDEQYF

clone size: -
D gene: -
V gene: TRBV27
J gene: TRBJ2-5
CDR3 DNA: TGTGCCAGCAGTTTACAGGTCGCGGAGACCCAGTACTTC
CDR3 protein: CASSLQVAETQYF

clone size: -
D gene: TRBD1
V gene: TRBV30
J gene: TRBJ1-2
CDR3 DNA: TGTGCCTGGAGTAAGGACAGGGATTACAACTATGGCTACACCTTC
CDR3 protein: CAWSKDRDYNYGYTF

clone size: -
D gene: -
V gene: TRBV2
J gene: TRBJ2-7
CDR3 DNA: TGTGCCAGCAGTGGGGGACTCGAGCAGTACTTC
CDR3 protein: CASSGGLEQYF

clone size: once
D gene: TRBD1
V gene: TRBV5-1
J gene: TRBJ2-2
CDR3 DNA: TGCGCCAGCAGCTACCGACAGGGGGGAAACACCGGGGAGCTGTTTTTT
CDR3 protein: CASSYRQGGNTGELFF

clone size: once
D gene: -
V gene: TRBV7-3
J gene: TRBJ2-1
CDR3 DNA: TGTGCCAGCAGCTTAGGTAGGCTAGATTACAATGAGCAGTTCTTC
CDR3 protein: CASSLGRLDYNEQFF

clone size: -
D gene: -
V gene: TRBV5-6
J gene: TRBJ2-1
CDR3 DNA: TGTGCCAGCAGCTCGACTAGACCAATTTATATGTATGAGCAGTTCTTC
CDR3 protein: CASSSTRPIYMYEQFF

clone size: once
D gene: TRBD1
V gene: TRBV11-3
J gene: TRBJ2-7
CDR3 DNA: TGTGCCAGCAGCCAAGGGACAGGGGGCTCCTACGAGCAGTACTTC
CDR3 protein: CASSQGTGGSYEQYF

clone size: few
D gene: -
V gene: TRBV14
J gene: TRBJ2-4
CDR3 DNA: TGTGCCAGCAGCCCTATGGACGGGCGGGACATTCAGTACTTC
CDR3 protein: CASSPMDGRDIQYF

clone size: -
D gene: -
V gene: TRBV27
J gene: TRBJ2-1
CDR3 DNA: TGTGCCAGCAGTCCGAGAACCCGGACGCTCCACAATGAGCAGTTCTTC
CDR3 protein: CASSPRTRTLHNEQFF

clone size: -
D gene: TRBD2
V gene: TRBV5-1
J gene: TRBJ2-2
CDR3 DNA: TGCGCCAGCAGCTCTAGCGGGAGGGTTCGCACCGGGGAGCTGTTTTTT
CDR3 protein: CASSSSGRVRTGELFF

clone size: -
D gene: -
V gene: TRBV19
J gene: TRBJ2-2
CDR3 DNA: TGTGCCAGTAGTATTAAGGTCGGGGAGCTGTTTTTT
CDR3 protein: CASSIKVGELFF

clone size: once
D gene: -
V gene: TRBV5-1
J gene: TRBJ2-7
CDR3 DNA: TGCGCCAGCCGTATCGCGGACCATTACGAGCAGTACTTC
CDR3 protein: CASRIADHYEQYF

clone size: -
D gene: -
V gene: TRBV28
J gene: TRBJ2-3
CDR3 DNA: TGTGCCAGCAGCCTCACAGATACGCAGTATTTT
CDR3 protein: CASSLTDTQYF

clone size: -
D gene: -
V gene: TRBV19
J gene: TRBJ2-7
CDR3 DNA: TGTGCCAGTAGCCCATCTCCGAGGACCGCGGGCGACGAGCAGTACTTC
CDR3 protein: CASSPSPRTAGDEQYF

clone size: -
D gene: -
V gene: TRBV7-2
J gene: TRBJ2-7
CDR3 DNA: TGTGCCAGCAGCGCCACAGGCTACGAGCAGTACTTC
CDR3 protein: CASSATGYEQYF

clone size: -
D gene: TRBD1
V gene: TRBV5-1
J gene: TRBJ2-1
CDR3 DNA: TGCGCCAGCAGCTTGCAAGGGGGCAGCGGCAATGAGCAGTTCTTC
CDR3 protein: CASSLQGGSGNEQFF

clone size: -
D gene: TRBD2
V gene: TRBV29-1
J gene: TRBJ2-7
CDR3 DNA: TGCAGCGTTGACGGGAGGAGCTCCTACGAGCAGTACTTC
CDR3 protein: CSVDGRSSYEQYF

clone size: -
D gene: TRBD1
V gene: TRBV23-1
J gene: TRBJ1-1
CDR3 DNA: TGCGCCAGCAGTCTCGACAGGGGTCGCACTGAAGCTTTCTTT
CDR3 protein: CASSLDRGRTEAFF

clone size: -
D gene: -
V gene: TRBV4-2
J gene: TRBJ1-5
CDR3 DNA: TGTGCCAGCAGCCAAGGCGTCAATCAGCCCCAGCATTTT
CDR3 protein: CASSQGVNQPQHF

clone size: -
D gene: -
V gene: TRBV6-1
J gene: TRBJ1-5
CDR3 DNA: TGTGCCAGCAGTCGGGGGGAGGGGCAGCCCCAGCATTTT
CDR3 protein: CASSRGEGQPQHF

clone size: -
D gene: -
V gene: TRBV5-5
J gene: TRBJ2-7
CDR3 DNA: TGTGCCAGCAGCAATGCCGGGACCGGTACCTACGAGCAGTACTTC
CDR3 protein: CASSNAGTGTYEQYF

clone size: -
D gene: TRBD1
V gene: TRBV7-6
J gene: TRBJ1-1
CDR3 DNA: TGTGCCAGCAGGGGACAGGACAAAAGAGAAGCTTTCTTT
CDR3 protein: CASRGQDKREAFF

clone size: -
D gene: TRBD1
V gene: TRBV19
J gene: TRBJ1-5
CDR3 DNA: TGTGCCAGTAGAGCCCCAGGGGGCAGAGGTCAGCCCCAGCATTTT
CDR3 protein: CASRAPGGRGQPQHF

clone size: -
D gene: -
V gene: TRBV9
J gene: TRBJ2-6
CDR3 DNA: TGTGCCAGCAGCGTACAGGGACCTGGGGCCAACGTCCTGACTTTC
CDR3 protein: CASSVQGPGANVLTF

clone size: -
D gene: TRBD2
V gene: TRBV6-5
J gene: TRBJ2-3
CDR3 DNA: TGTGCCAGCAGTCACCCCGGACTAGTGGGTACGCAGTATTTT
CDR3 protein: CASSHPGLVGTQYF

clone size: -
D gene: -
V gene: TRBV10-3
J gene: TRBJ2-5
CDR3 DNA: TGTGCCATCAGTGTGAGGGACGGAGAAAAGGAGACCCAGTACTTC
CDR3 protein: CAISVRDGEKETQYF

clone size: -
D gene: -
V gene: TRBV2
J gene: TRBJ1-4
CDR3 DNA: TGTGCCAGCAGTGAACGACGGGCAACTAATGAAAAACTGTTTTTT
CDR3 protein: CASSERRATNEKLFF

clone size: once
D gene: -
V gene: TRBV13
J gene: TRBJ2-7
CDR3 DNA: TGTGCCAGCAGCTTAGCCAGGTTATTCTCAGCCTACGAGCAGTACTTC
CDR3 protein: CASSLARLFSAYEQYF

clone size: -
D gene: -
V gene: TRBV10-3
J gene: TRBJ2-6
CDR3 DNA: TGTGCCATCAGATCCCCGGGACAAACCTCTGGGGCCAACGTCCTGACTTTC
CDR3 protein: CAIRSPGQTSGANVLTF

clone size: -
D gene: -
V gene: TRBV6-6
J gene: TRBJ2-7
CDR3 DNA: TGTGCCAGCCGATTCGGGGGCGAGACCTACGAGCAGTACTTC
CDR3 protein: CASRFGGETYEQYF

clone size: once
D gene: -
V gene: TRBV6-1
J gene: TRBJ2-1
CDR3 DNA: TGTGCCAGCACTTCGTCGCGGGACTCCTACAATGAGCAGTTCTTC
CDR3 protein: CASTSSRDSYNEQFF

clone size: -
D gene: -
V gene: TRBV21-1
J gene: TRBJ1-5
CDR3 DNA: TGTGCCAGCAGGACGGACACAAGCAATCAGCCCCAGCATTTT
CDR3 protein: CASRTDTSNQPQHF

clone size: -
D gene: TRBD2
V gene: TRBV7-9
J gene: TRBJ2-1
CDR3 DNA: TGTGCCAGCAGCCTCCCTGGCGGGAGGGCCGATAATGAGCAGTTCTTC
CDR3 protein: CASSLPGGRADNEQFF

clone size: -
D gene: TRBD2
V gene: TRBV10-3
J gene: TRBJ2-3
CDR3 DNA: TGTGCCATCAGCCGCGGGACTAGCGGCCTTAGCACAGATACGCAGTATTTT
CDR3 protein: CAISRGTSGLSTDTQYF

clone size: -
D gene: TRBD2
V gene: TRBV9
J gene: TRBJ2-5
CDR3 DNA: TGTGCCAGCAGCCTCGGGACTAGCGGACTCCAAGAGACCCAGTACTTC
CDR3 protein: CASSLGTSGLQETQYF

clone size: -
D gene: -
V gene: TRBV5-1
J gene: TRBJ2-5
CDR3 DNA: TGCGCCAGCAGCTTCTTGGGGACCGGGGGCGCATCCCAAGAGACCCAGTACTTC
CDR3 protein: CASSFLGTGGASQETQYF

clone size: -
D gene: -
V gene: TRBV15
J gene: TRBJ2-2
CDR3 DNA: TGTGCCATCAATGGGGGCCCGAACACCGGGGAGCTGTTTTTT
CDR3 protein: CAINGGPNTGELFF

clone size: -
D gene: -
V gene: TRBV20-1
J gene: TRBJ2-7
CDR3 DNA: TGCAGTGCTGGCCGGGGGCTCGGGCAGTACTTC
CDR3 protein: CSAGRGLGQYF